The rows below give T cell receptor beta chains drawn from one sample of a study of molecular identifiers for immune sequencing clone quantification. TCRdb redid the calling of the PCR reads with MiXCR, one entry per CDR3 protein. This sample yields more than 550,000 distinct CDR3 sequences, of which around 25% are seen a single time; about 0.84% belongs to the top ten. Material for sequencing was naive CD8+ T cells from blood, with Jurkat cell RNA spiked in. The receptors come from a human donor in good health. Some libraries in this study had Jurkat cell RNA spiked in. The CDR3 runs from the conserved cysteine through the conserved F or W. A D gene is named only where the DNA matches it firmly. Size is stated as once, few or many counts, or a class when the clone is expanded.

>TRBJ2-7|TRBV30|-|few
TGTGCCTGGAGTTCCGGGGCGGGCGGCTACGAGCAGTACTTC
CAWSSGAGGYEQYF
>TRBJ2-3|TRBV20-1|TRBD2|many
TGCAGTGCTAGAGATTCGCCCCCCGGACTAGCGAGCACAGATACGCAGTATTTT
CSARDSPPGLASTDTQYF
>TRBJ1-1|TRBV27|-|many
TGTGCCAGCAGTCCCTCGACAGGTCTTGGGGCTTTCTTT
CASSPSTGLGAFF
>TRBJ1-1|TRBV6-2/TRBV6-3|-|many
TGTGCCAGCAGTTACATGGGGGGAACTGAAGCTTTCTTT
CASSYMGGTEAFF
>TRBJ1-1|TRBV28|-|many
TGTGCCAGCAGTTTGAGCCTCCAAGGGTCTGAAGCTTTCTTT
CASSLSLQGSEAFF
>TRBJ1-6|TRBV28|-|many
TGTGCCAGCAGTAACACGACAGTAGTTCTGGATTCACCCCTCCACTTT
CASSNTTVVLDSPLHF
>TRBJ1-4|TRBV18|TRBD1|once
TGTGCCAGCTCAACACCGGGACAGGGGGTTGATGAAAAACTGTTTTTT
CASSTPGQGVDEKLFF
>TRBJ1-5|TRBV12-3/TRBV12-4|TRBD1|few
TGTGCCAGCAGTCGGACAGGAGAATTCAATCAGCCCCAGCATTTT
CASSRTGEFNQPQHF
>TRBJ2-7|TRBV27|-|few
TGTGCCAGCAGTTTATCTGTTTCCGTCGAGCAGTACTTC
CASSLSVSVEQYF
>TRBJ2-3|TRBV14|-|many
TGTGCCAGCAGCCAATTGGAGGCTCTCACAGATACGCAGTATTTT
CASSQLEALTDTQYF
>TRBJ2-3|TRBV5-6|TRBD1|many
TGTGCCAGCAGCACCCAACAGGGGGCGGTTGCAGATACGCAGTATTTT
CASSTQQGAVADTQYF